This passage covers 23 T cell receptor beta chains from one sample sequenced in a study of T-cell memory formation after mild COVID-19. Using its own MiXCR run on the 5' RACE reads, TCRdb lists one record per CDR3 protein. The sample consists of roughly 170,000 distinct CDR3 sequences, roughly 18% of them appearing once. What was sequenced was PBMCs or a T cell subset sorted from them (not recorded which). The source is a man younger than 30 who had mild COVID-19 (a few samples of this study predate the infection). Cell type and time point are not known.

The V and J genes are TRBV6-5 and TRBJ1-2; maybe TRBD1 (6 bases). V lost 10 bases, J lost 4 bases, and 19 bases lay in between. The germline gives CDR1 MNHEY, CDR2 SVGAGI. The length of the CDR3 is 14 residues. DNA of the CDR3: TGTGCCATCAGACCAGGACAGACCTTCTATGGCTACACCTTC. It specifies CAIRPGQTFYGYTF.

The V call is TRBV12-3 or TRBV12-4, the J call TRBJ1-2, with D maybe TRBD1 (5 bases). The CDR3 has 13 residues. Trimming shortened V by 1 base and J by 7 bases, and 10 bases separated the two germline ends. CDR3 in amino acids: CASSLVGGTGYTF. As DNA, the CDR3 is TGTGCCAGCAGTTTAGTGGGGGGGACTGGCTACACCTTC.

In this sample, this clonotype turned up many times. J is TRBJ1-6 and V is TRBV4-3; D perhaps matches TRBD1 (6 bases). The CDR3 length is 13 residues. Per the germline V gene, CDR1 is LGHNA and CDR2 is YSLEER. V shed 1 base and J shed 8 bases, with 6 bases lying between them. The CDR3 reads CASSQAGDSPLHF. In nucleotides, the CDR3 is TGCGCCAGCAGCCAAGCAGGGGATTCACCCCTCCACTTT.

The V gene is TRBV19, the J gene TRBJ1-2; a weak D match, TRBD1 (6 bases). The CDR3 covers 15 residues. The V end was cut by 5 bases, the J end by 2 bases, with 15 bases between. The germline V gene has CDR1 LNHDA and CDR2 SQIVND (reference sequence). The DNA of the CDR3 is TGTGCCAGTAGTCTCGGGACACCAGGAAACTATGGCTACACCTTC. Residues: CASSLGTPGNYGYTF.

This chain joins TRBV3-1 and TRBJ1-1; D is ambiguous. V gave up 2 bases and J gave up 5 bases, with 12 bases separating them. Germline CDR1 reads LGHDT; CDR2 reads YNNKEL (reference sequence). The length of the CDR3 is 14 residues. The DNA for the CDR3 is TGTGCCAGCAGCCAACTTAAAACGGGTACTGAAGCTTTCTTT. Translated, it gives CASSQLKTGTEAFF.

This clonotype was found a few times. The chain is built from TRBV5-1 and TRBJ1-6, with 10 bases identical to TRBD1. Losses at the gene ends were 4 bases for V and 5 bases for J; bases not matched to a gene: 6. The CDR3 totals 16 residues. From germline, CDR1 is SGHRS and CDR2 YFSETQ. As DNA, the CDR3 is TGCGCCAGCAGCCCGGACAGGGGGGCGGATAATTCACCCCTCCACTTT. Translated, it gives CASSPDRGADNSPLHF.

V and J are TRBV7-2 and TRBJ2-5, with D possibly being TRBD1 (6 bases). This CDR3 contains 15 residues. The ends were cut back, 0 bases at V and 1 base at J, with 9 bases in the middle. Germline assignment: CDR1 SGHTA and CDR2 FQGNSA. This CDR3 is CASSLARGSQETQYF. DNA of the CDR3: TGTGCCAGCAGCTTAGCCAGGGGAAGCCAAGAGACCCAGTACTTC.

This clonotype came up a few times. The chain recombines TRBV12-3 or TRBV12-4 with TRBJ1-3, with no clear D. The V end lost 3 bases, the J end lost 0 bases, and 9 bases lay between the germline ends. The CDR3 is 15 residues long. In DNA form, the CDR3 reads TGTGCCAGCAGTTTTAGGGCCATCTCTGGAAACACCATATATTTT. This gives the protein CASSFRAISGNTIYF.

This chain connects TRBV3-1 to TRBJ1-5; D gene uncertain. CDR1 LGHDT and CDR2 YNNKEL come from the germline V gene (reference sequence). Trimming shortened V by 6 bases and J by 0 bases, and 9 bases separated the two germline ends. The CDR3 runs to 14 residues. The CDR3: CASSLQSSNQPQHF. CDR3 DNA sequence: TGTGCCAGCAGTCTACAAAGTAGCAATCAGCCCCAGCATTTT.

The chain combines TRBV20-1 with TRBJ2-2, with 10 nucleotides matching TRBD1. Germline V gene sequence: CDR1 DFQATT, CDR2 SNEGSKA (reference sequence). The V and J ends lost 6 bases and 6 bases, in that order; junction bases with no gene match: 13. CDR3 length: 16 amino acids. CDR3 region: CSATPWDRGEAGELFF. CDR3 DNA sequence: TGCAGTGCAACGCCGTGGGACAGGGGTGAGGCCGGGGAGCTGTTTTTT.

J is TRBJ2-5 and V is TRBV14, with D maybe TRBD1 (7 bases). There are 15 residues in the CDR3. The germline V gene has CDR1 SGHDN and CDR2 FVKESK. Trimming took 4 bases from V and 4 from J, leaving 16 bases between them. The CDR3 here is CASSPRGARGETQYF. The DNA for the CDR3 is TGTGCCAGCAGCCCCAGGGGGGCCCGCGGAGAGACCCAGTACTTC.

There are a few counts of this clonotype. The J gene is TRBJ2-5, the V gene TRBV7-8; either TRBD1 or TRBD2 may fit D (6 bases each). Germline V gives CDR1 SGHVS, CDR2 FQNEAQ. Trimming took off 4 bases at V and 5 bases at J, with 11 bases between the two ends. The CDR3 has 13 amino acids. CDR3 coding DNA: TGTGCCAGCAGCTGGGGGCTAGCGGAGACCCAGTACTTC. Amino acids: CASSWGLAETQYF.

This sequence joins TRBV6-6 and TRBJ2-1, with D hard to call. In germline, CDR1 is MNHNY, CDR2 SVGAGI (reference sequence). The CDR3 runs 12 residues. V lost 4 bases to trimming and J lost 2 bases, with 3 bases between them. CDR3 DNA: TGTGCCAGCAGTTCAACCTACAATGAGCAGTTCTTC. This codes for CASSSTYNEQFF.

This clonotype was detected only a few times. The chain couples TRBV6-2 or TRBV6-3 to TRBJ2-5; tentatively, D is TRBD2 (5 bases). Germline CDR1 MNHEY, CDR2 SVGEGT. The CDR3 extends over 13 amino acids. The V gene lost 5 bases and the J gene lost 4 bases, with 11 bases spanning the gap. The CDR3 spells CASSSRDPETQYF. The CDR3 DNA follows: TGTGCCAGCAGTAGCCGGGATCCAGAGACCCAGTACTTC.

The chain recombines TRBV7-2 with TRBJ2-7; no reliable D call. The CDR3 runs to 12 residues. Germline V gives CDR1 SGHTA, CDR2 FQGNSA. The germline V and J ends were trimmed by 2 bases and 3 bases, with 5 bases remaining between them. CDR3 amino acids: CASSLTFYEQYF. The DNA for the CDR3 is TGTGCCAGCAGCTTAACGTTCTACGAGCAGTACTTC.

This clonotype was seen only a few times. The J gene is TRBJ2-2, the V gene TRBV2; a possible D gene is TRBD2 (6 bases). CDR1 SNHLY and CDR2 FYNNEI come from the germline V gene. The CDR3 extends over 13 amino acids. Trimming removed 3 bases from V and 5 bases from J, with 7 bases in between. The CDR3 DNA is TGTGCCAGCAGTGAGGGGAGGACCGGGGAGCTGTTTTTT. Residues: CASSEGRTGELFF.

This clonotype has more than one count but fewer than ten. The genes are TRBV4-3 and TRBJ1-2; D remains ambiguous. Germline V lookup: CDR1 LGHNA, CDR2 YSLEER. The CDR3 sequence is 14 residues long. Trimming took 3 bases from V and 2 from J, leaving 10 bases between them. CDR3 DNA: TGCGCCAGCAGCCATGAGGCGGGGAACTATGGCTACACCTTC. Amino acids: CASSHEAGNYGYTF.

This clonotype was counted ten times or more. The chain carries TRBV12-3 or TRBV12-4 and TRBJ2-7; D remains ambiguous. CDR3 length: 14 residues. V was cut by 0 bases and J by 7 bases, with 13 bases left in between. The DNA for the CDR3 is TGTGCCAGCAGTTTAGCGCAAAGGGCGGAGGAGCAGTACTTC. Residues: CASSLAQRAEEQYF.

The chain links TRBV9 to TRBJ2-5; no reliable D call. V shed 0 bases and J shed 1 base, with 7 bases lying between them. This CDR3 is built from 14 residues. The germline V gene has CDR1 SGDLS and CDR2 YYNGEE. The CDR3 region is CASSVEGFQETQYF. The CDR3 region has the DNA TGTGCCAGCAGCGTAGAAGGATTCCAAGAGACCCAGTACTTC.

The CDR3 coding sequence is TGTGCCAGCAGTAGTCAGCTATCTCAGCCCCAGCATTTT. This encodes CASSSQLSQPQHF. The chain links TRBV7-2 to TRBJ1-5; D gene unclear. V lost 6 bases and J 6 bases, leaving 12 bases between the germline ends. CDR3 length: 13 amino acids. Germline lookup yields CDR1 SGHTA and CDR2 FQGNSA.

This clonotype was counted a single time. The J gene is TRBJ1-2, the V gene TRBV6-2 or TRBV6-3; D might be TRBD1 (5 bases). The germline V and J ends were trimmed by 6 bases and 2 bases, with 13 bases remaining between them. This CDR3 contains 14 residues. Germline assignment: CDR1 MNHEY and CDR2 SVGEGT. CDR3 in DNA: TGTGCCAGCAGCGGTTCAGGGACGAACTATGGCTACACCTTC. Translated, it gives CASSGSGTNYGYTF.

The genes are TRBV9 and TRBJ2-1, with 7 bases matching TRBD2. The CDR3 consists of 15 residues. The trim removed 0 bases at V and 7 bases at J, leaving 7 bases unmatched. Germline CDR1 and CDR2: SGDLS and YYNGEE. The CDR3 protein is CASSVDLWRGNEQFF. In DNA form, the CDR3 reads TGTGCCAGCAGCGTAGATTTGTGGCGGGGGAATGAGCAGTTCTTC. The complete variable domain, with remaining parts taken from reference TRBV9 and TRBJ2-1, reads DSGVTQTPKHLITATGQRVTLRCSPRSGDLSVYWYQQSLDQGLQFLIQYYNGEERAKGNILERFSAQQFPDLHSELNLSSLELGDSALYFCASSVDLWRGNEQFFGPGTRLTVL.

This sequence joins TRBV7-2 and TRBJ2-1, with 7 bases aligning to TRBD2. Trimming removed 6 bases from V and 8 bases from J; junction bases left unmatched: 4. There are 12 residues in the CDR3. Germline V gene data show CDR1 as SGHTA and CDR2 as FQGNSA. Here the CDR3 reads CASRLSGDEQFF. The CDR3 nucleotides are TGTGCCAGCAGGCTAAGCGGGGATGAGCAGTTCTTC.